Listed here are 29 T cell receptor beta chains from one sample, sequenced in a study of neoadjuvant anti-PD-1 for oral cavity cancer. The method was immunoSEQ multiplex PCR; TCRdb's version includes in-frame clones alone and lacks a portion of them. The sample lists 25,000 or so clones, 27% occurring once. This sample's time point: after neoadjuvant nivolumab, at surgical resection. Specimen: tumor tissue, collected after nivolumab (anti-PD-1) treatment. The receptors were gathered from a person between 35 and 79 years old with oral cavity squamous cell carcinoma.

This clone was recorded at least ten times. The V and J genes are TRBV14 and TRBJ1-2; D is possibly TRBD1 (5 bases). Germline V gene lookup returns CDR1 SGHDN and CDR2 FVKESK. V dropped 0 bases and J dropped 6 bases, with 14 bases sitting between them. The CDR3 has 15 amino acids. CDR3 in DNA: TGTGCCAGCAGCCAAGATTTTCGGGGGATAAATGGCTACACCTTC. Residues: CASSQDFRGINGYTF.

The CDR3 sequence: CASTYLQGNYGYTF. The CDR3, as DNA: TGTGCCAGTACCTATCTCCAGGGGAACTATGGCTACACCTTC. The chain carries TRBV19 and TRBJ1-2, with D maybe TRBD1 (6 bases). Germline CDR1 reads LNHDA; CDR2 reads SQIVND (reference sequence). The CDR3 consists of 14 residues. V shed 7 bases and J shed 2 bases, with 14 bases lying between them.

This chain joins TRBV2 and TRBJ1-2; 11 nucleotides align to TRBD1. Losses at the gene ends were 1 base for V and 4 bases for J; bases not matched to a gene: 2. Germline V lookup: CDR1 SNHLY, CDR2 FYNNEI. CDR3 length: 15 amino acids. For the CDR3, the DNA is TGTGCCAGCAGTGAAGGGACAGGGGGCCGCTATGGCTACACCTTC. Its translation is CASSEGTGGRYGYTF.

This clone was counted between two and nine times. The J gene is TRBJ1-1, the V gene TRBV4-1; D gene unclear. With 1 base removed from V and 1 base from J, the gap between germline ends came to 16 bases. Germline CDR1 reads MGHRA; CDR2 reads YSYEKL. This CDR3 comprises 17 residues. The CDR3 sequence is CASSQAGLGQANTEAFF. DNA for the CDR3: TGCGCCAGCAGCCAAGCGGGGTTAGGGCAGGCGAACACTGAAGCTTTCTTT.

The CDR3 DNA follows: TGTGCCAGCAGTTTATCCGGTGATACGCAGTATTTT. Translated: CASSLSGDTQYF. The chain couples TRBV28 to TRBJ2-3; D not resolved. Germline loops: CDR1 MDHEN, CDR2 SYDVKM. V was clipped by 1 base and J by 6 bases, with 5 bases between them. The CDR3 has 12 residues.

The V and J genes are TRBV7-9 and TRBJ1-2; D might be TRBD1 (6 bases). The CDR3 spans 15 residues. Germline assignment: CDR1 SEHNR and CDR2 FQNEAQ (reference sequence). The V and J ends lost 1 base and 3 bases respectively, with 12 bases between them. The DNA for the CDR3 is TGTGCCAGCAGCTTAGAAACTGGACAGTACTATGGCTACACCTTC. Translation gives CASSLETGQYYGYTF.

The chain recombines TRBV19 with TRBJ2-5, with 9 bases fitting TRBD2. Germline CDR1 reads LNHDA; CDR2 reads SQIVND (reference sequence). Germline trimming cut 6 bases from V and 4 bases from J; bases unmatched to any gene: 0. This CDR3 is built from 12 residues. CDR3 coding DNA: TGTGCCAGTAGACTAGCGGGAGAGACCCAGTACTTC. It is translated as CASRLAGETQYF.

The rearrangement links TRBV2 to TRBJ1-5, with D uncertain. The germline gives CDR1 SNHLY, CDR2 FYNNEI. CDR3 size: 14 residues. Trimming cost V 8 bases and J 2 bases, with 13 bases left between them. The CDR3 here is CASSKEGGNQPQHF. CDR3 coding DNA: TGTGCCAGCTCCAAAGAAGGTGGCAATCAGCCCCAGCATTTT. Full variable domain (remainder filled in from reference TRBV2 and TRBJ1-5): EPEVTQTPSHQVTQMGQEVILRCVPISNHLYFYWYRQILGQKVEFLVSFYNNEISEKSEIFDDQFSVERPDGSNFTLKIRSTKLEDSAMYFCASSKEGGNQPQHFGDGTRLSIL.

V is TRBV11-2 and J is TRBJ2-1; 11 bases match TRBD2. Germline values: CDR1 SGHAT, CDR2 FQNNGV. Losses at the gene ends were 5 bases for V and 6 bases for J; bases not matched to a gene: 6. The CDR3 runs to 15 residues. The CDR3 loop reads CASSPGTSGLNEQFF. CDR3 in DNA: TGTGCCAGCAGCCCCGGGACTAGCGGACTCAATGAGCAGTTCTTC.

The rearrangement uses TRBV5-1 and TRBJ2-7, with no clear D. Germline V gives CDR1 SGHRS, CDR2 YFSETQ. This CDR3 spans 14 amino acids. Trimming stripped 0 bases from V and 3 bases from J, with 10 bases between. This CDR3 is CASSLEWSGYEQYF. The CDR3 DNA reads TGCGCCAGCAGCTTGGAGTGGTCAGGCTACGAGCAGTACTTC.

The rearrangement joins TRBV27 to TRBJ1-2, with D possibly being TRBD1 (5 bases). V dropped 2 bases and J dropped 5 bases, with 15 bases sitting between them. This CDR3 is 15 amino acids long. In germline, CDR1 is MNHEY, CDR2 SMNVEV (reference sequence). The CDR3 loop reads CASSLKGAGGYGYTF. The CDR3 coding sequence is TGTGCCAGCAGTTTAAAAGGGGCTGGTGGGTATGGCTACACCTTC.

The gene calls are TRBV2 and TRBJ2-7; TRBD1 matches 11 bases. CDR3 length: 14 amino acids. V trimming: 10 bases; J trimming: 5 bases; junction bases outside the gene matches: 10. Per germline, CDR1 SNHLY and CDR2 FYNNEI. CDR3 DNA sequence: TGTGCCACCAAGCGGGACAGGGGGATCGACGAGCAGTACTTC. This gives the protein CATKRDRGIDEQYF.

The J gene is TRBJ1-2, the V gene TRBV19, with D perhaps TRBD1 (6 bases). The CDR3 consists of 14 residues. The germline V gene encodes CDR1 LNHDA and CDR2 SQIVND (reference sequence). The germline V and J ends were trimmed by 7 bases and 0 bases, with 12 bases remaining between them. The CDR3 loop is CASKTGSTNYGYTF. The CDR3 coding sequence is TGTGCCAGTAAAACAGGGTCAACTAACTATGGCTACACCTTC.

A few counts support this clone. V and J are TRBV30 and TRBJ2-2, with D unresolved. CDR1 and CDR2 (germline): GTSNPN, SVGIG (reference sequence). V was cut by 2 bases and J by 2 bases, with 6 bases left in between. This CDR3 has 13 amino acids. DNA of the CDR3: TGTGCCTGGAGTTCAATAAACACCGGGGAGCTGTTTTTT. Translating it yields CAWSSINTGELFF.

This clone appeared a few times. This chain links TRBV28 with TRBJ1-1; D is unclear. CDR3 length: 13 amino acids. From germline, CDR1 is MDHEN and CDR2 SYDVKM. V was trimmed by 7 bases and J by 4 bases, leaving 13 bases between them. The CDR3 is CASTEASTTEAFF. CDR3 coding DNA: TGTGCCAGCACCGAGGCCTCTACCACTGAAGCTTTCTTT.

In its sample, this clone ranks as medium-sized. The V call is TRBV2, the J call TRBJ2-2; 7 bases agree with TRBD1. Germline V gene data show CDR1 as SNHLY and CDR2 as FYNNEI. Trimming cost V 7 bases and J 0 bases; bases outside gene matches: 8. The CDR3 has 16 residues. CDR3 sequence: CASTHRGPTNTGELFF. The CDR3 bases are TGTGCCAGCACCCACAGGGGCCCGACGAACACCGGGGAGCTGTTTTTT. Full variable domain (remainder filled in from reference TRBV2 and TRBJ2-2): EPEVTQTPSHQVTQMGQEVILRCVPISNHLYFYWYRQILGQKVEFLVSFYNNEISEKSEIFDDQFSVERPDGSNFTLKIRSTKLEDSAMYFCASTHRGPTNTGELFFGEGSRLTVL.

This clone has a handful of counts. CDR3 nucleotides: TGTGCCAGCAGCCCTCAGTGGATTGGGGACAGCAGCAATGAGCAGTTCTTC. Translated: CASSPQWIGDSSNEQFF. The chain couples TRBV7-9 to TRBJ2-1; 7 bases are a match to TRBD1. V trimming: 5 bases; J trimming: 6 bases; junction bases outside the gene matches: 16. Germline V lookup: CDR1 SEHNR, CDR2 FQNEAQ (reference sequence). The CDR3 loop spans 17 amino acids.

By share, this clone ranks as medium-sized. The V and J genes are TRBV20-1 and TRBJ1-2; a weak D match, TRBD1 (5 bases). CDR1 DFQATT and CDR2 SNEGSKA come from the germline V gene (reference sequence). The CDR3 covers 11 residues. V was trimmed by 4 bases and J by 6 bases, leaving 9 bases between them. The CDR3 loop reads CSATRDDGYTF. In DNA form, the CDR3 reads TGCAGTGCTACACGGGACGATGGCTACACCTTC.

In this sample, this clone turned up a few times. The chain recombines TRBV29-1 with TRBJ2-1; TRBD2 matches at 7 bases. Losses at the gene ends were 6 bases for V and 5 bases for J; bases not matched to a gene: 10. The germline V gene encodes CDR1 SQVTM and CDR2 ANQGSEA. CDR3 length: 14 residues. The CDR3 DNA reads TGCAGCGTCCCTCGACTAGCTACAAACAATGAGCAGTTCTTC. Its translation is CSVPRLATNNEQFF.

V gene TRBV18 combines with J gene TRBJ2-7, with a tentative D call TRBD2 (6 bases). The CDR3 runs 13 residues. The germline V and J ends were trimmed by 6 bases and 5 bases, with 14 bases remaining between them. Germline CDR1 is KGHSH and CDR2 is LQKENI. CDR3 protein: CASSQTSTDEQYF. CDR3 DNA: TGTGCCAGCTCCCAGACTAGTACGGACGAGCAGTACTTC.

This sequence joins TRBV7-9 and TRBJ2-2; D ambiguous. The CDR3 runs to 14 residues. Germline assignment: CDR1 SEHNR and CDR2 FQNEAQ (reference sequence). V lost 0 bases, J lost 2 bases, and 4 bases lay in between. CDR3 coding DNA: TGTGCCAGCAGCTTAGCGCCTAACACCGGGGAGCTGTTTTTT. This translates into CASSLAPNTGELFF.

This clone was seen a single time. The rearrangement joins TRBV27 to TRBJ2-7; D gene unclear. Trimming took off 4 bases at V and 4 bases at J, with 20 bases between the two ends. CDR1 and CDR2 from the germline V gene are MNHEY and SMNVEV (reference sequence). The CDR3 runs to 16 residues. This CDR3 is CASSCFVGATAYEQYF. For the CDR3, the DNA is TGTGCCAGCAGTTGTTTCGTGGGCGCGACGGCATACGAGCAGTACTTC.

This chain links TRBV20-1 with TRBJ1-1; D gene ambiguous. Germline CDR1 reads DFQATT; CDR2 reads SNEGSKA (reference sequence). This CDR3 is built from 9 residues. With 0 bases removed from V and 7 bases from J, the gap between germline ends came to 0 bases. The DNA of the CDR3 is TGCAGTGCTAGAGATGAAGCTTTCTTT. Translated: CSARDEAFF.

In its sample, this clone was seen many times. CDR3 sequence (DNA): TGTGCCAGCAGCCTAGACAGCACTGGAAACACCATATATTTT. It translates to CASSLDSTGNTIYF. The V call is TRBV7-8, the J call TRBJ1-3; maybe TRBD1 (5 bases). The CDR3 is made up of 14 amino acids. Trimming shortened V by 5 bases and J by 2 bases, and 10 bases separated the two germline ends. CDR1 is SGHVS, CDR2 FQNEAQ, per germline.

This clone was observed a handful of times. CDR3 amino acids: CASSTGQRNEQFF. CDR3 nucleotide sequence: TGTGCCAGCAGTACAGGGCAACGCAATGAGCAGTTCTTC. This chain uses TRBV6-6 with TRBJ2-1, with a weak D call TRBD1 (6 bases). CDR3 size: 13 residues. V shed 5 bases and J shed 6 bases, with 11 bases lying between them. CDR1 is MNHNY and CDR2 is SVGAGI in the germline V gene (reference sequence).

This clone was recorded a few times. The CDR3 sequence: CASSPTGDYGYTF. For the CDR3, the DNA is TGTGCCAGCTCACCGACAGGGGACTATGGCTACACCTTC. V gene TRBV18 combines with J gene TRBJ1-2, with TRBD1 matching over 8 bases. V was pared by 3 bases and J by 3 bases, with 0 bases of the junction left unmatched. CDR3 size: 13 residues. CDR1 and CDR2 from the germline V gene are KGHSH and LQKENI.

To note about this clone: One base separates it from a far larger clone, so it is likely a read error. This sample also contains other DNA sequences that code for the same CDR3. The CDR3 reads CASSQGTADTQYF. The CDR3 bases are TGCGCCAGCAGCCAAGGGACGGCAGATACGCAGTATTTT. The rearrangement uses TRBV4-1 and TRBJ2-3, with D unclear. Germline CDR1 reads MGHRA; CDR2 reads YSYEKL. The CDR3 totals 13 residues. Trimming stripped 1 base from V and 4 bases from J, with 6 bases between.

The sample holds a few counts of this clone. The chain combines TRBV6-6 with TRBJ1-1; D unclear. CDR3 length: 12 residues. V shed 7 bases and J shed 1 base, with 7 bases lying between them. Germline values: CDR1 MNHNY, CDR2 SVGAGI (reference sequence). The CDR3 region has the DNA TGTGCCAGCACTGTGCGGAACACTGAAGCTTTCTTT. This gives the protein CASTVRNTEAFF.

V usage is TRBV27 and J usage is TRBJ2-1; 10 bases map to TRBD2. This CDR3 spans 18 amino acids. Germline V gene lookup returns CDR1 MNHEY and CDR2 SMNVEV (reference sequence). The junction had 19 bases not matched to a gene; V was cut back by 5 bases and J by 9 bases. The CDR3 nucleotides are TGTGCCAGCAGTCCCCTCTGGGCCTCCCTAGCGGGAGCGGGTGAGCAGTTCTTC. This translates into CASSPLWASLAGAGEQFF.